The next 29 T cell receptor beta chains were all read from a single sample in a study of beta chain features in type 1 diabetes. General study points: Significant though moderate, a shortening of TCRB CDR3s appeared in all four CD4+ subsets of Type 1 diabetes patients.

The antigens for these receptors are not known. The entirety of the isolated RNA underwent reverse transcription, so expressed TCRB transcripts were sequenced. Assay: immunoSEQ multiplex PCR; the TCRdb copy retains only in-frame clones and omits some. Of 550,000 to 850,000 clones listed, around an eighth are singletons. The sequenced material came from naive CD4+ T cells from blood. The source is a man aged 18 to 30 with type 1 diabetes.

This clone was counted between two and nine times. The chain combines TRBV2 with TRBJ2-3; D call uncertain. In germline, CDR1 is SNHLY, CDR2 FYNNEI. This CDR3 spans 13 amino acids. V gave up 6 bases and J gave up 1 base, with 8 bases separating them. The CDR3 spells CASRIEGTDTQYF. CDR3 DNA: TGTGCCAGCAGAATCGAGGGCACAGATACGCAGTATTTT.

The V call is TRBV28, the J call TRBJ1-2; D unclear. This CDR3 contains 13 residues. Trimming shortened V by 5 bases and J by 7 bases, and 14 bases separated the two germline ends. Germline CDR1 is MDHEN and CDR2 is SYDVKM. CDR3 region: CASSLAGISGYTF. The CDR3 coding sequence is TGTGCCAGCAGTCTGGCGGGAATTTCTGGCTACACCTTC.

This clone was counted only a few times. Other DNA sequences in the same sample also yield this CDR3. This rearrangement joins TRBV30 to TRBJ1-2, with 7 bases aligning to TRBD1. This CDR3 contains 13 residues. Trimming took 0 bases from V and 4 from J; bases not matched to a gene: 2. Germline CDR1 is GTSNPN and CDR2 is SVGIG (reference sequence). In DNA form, the CDR3 reads TGTGCCTGGAGTGTCACAGGGGTCTATGGCTACACCTTC. It is translated as CAWSVTGVYGYTF.

The V and J genes are TRBV13 and TRBJ2-7, with D perhaps matching TRBD1 (6 bases). CDR3 length: 17 amino acids. Deletions cut 2 bases from V and 2 bases from J, with 19 bases between. In germline, CDR1 is PRHDT, CDR2 FYEKMQ (reference sequence). The CDR3 region has the DNA TGTGCCAGCAGCTTATTGATACAAGAGGACAGCACCTACGAGCAGTACTTC. It encodes CASSLLIQEDSTYEQYF.

V gene TRBV13 combines with J gene TRBJ2-3; 8 nucleotides agree with TRBD1. The CDR3 length is 15 residues. The germline V gene has CDR1 PRHDT and CDR2 FYEKMQ (reference sequence). The J segment lost 3 bases and the V segment lost 5 bases, leaving 7 bases of the junction unmatched. Here the CDR3 DNA reads TGTGCCAGCAGCCCCGACAGGGGAGCGACAGATACGCAGTATTTT. Its protein is CASSPDRGATDTQYF.

This clone was counted a few times. The V call is TRBV5-1, the J call TRBJ2-5, with 7 bases that match TRBD1. Germline CDR1 SGHRS, CDR2 YFSETQ. CDR3 length: 16 residues. The V gene end was trimmed by 4 bases and the J gene end by 0 bases; junction bases not matched to a gene: 9. The CDR3 is CASSREGAWDQETQYF. The CDR3 DNA sequence: TGCGCCAGCAGCCGAGAGGGGGCGTGGGACCAAGAGACCCAGTACTTC.

This clone was found a few times. The rearrangement joins TRBV20-1 to TRBJ2-7, with D possibly TRBD1 on 6 matching bases. The V gene lost 5 bases and the J gene lost 6 bases, with 11 bases spanning the gap. This CDR3 has 11 amino acids. The germline CDR1 and CDR2 sequences are DFQATT and SNEGSKA (reference sequence). CDR3 residues: CSASGEVEQYF. DNA of the CDR3: TGCAGTGCTTCAGGGGAAGTCGAGCAGTACTTC.

This clone appeared a few times. The chain links TRBV7-9 to TRBJ2-7; 8 bases are a match to TRBD1. CDR3 size: 14 residues. The germline CDR1 and CDR2 sequences are SEHNR and FQNEAQ (reference sequence). With V trimmed by 3 bases and J by 7 bases, 8 bases remained unmatched. CDR3 sequence reads: CASSFGQGLWEQYF. CDR3 bases: TGTGCCAGCAGCTTCGGACAGGGTTTGTGGGAGCAGTACTTC.

This clone was seen more than once but under ten times. The chain has TRBV5-4 and TRBJ2-7, with D unclear. V was cut by 4 bases and J by 0 bases, with 8 bases left in between. Germline-derived CDR1 and CDR2 are SGHNT and YYREEE (reference sequence). The CDR3 runs to 13 residues. The CDR3 DNA reads TGTGCCAGCAGCCTGGAATACTCCTACGAGCAGTACTTC. This translates into CASSLEYSYEQYF.

In its sample, this clone was seen a few times. The chain employs TRBV7-9 and TRBJ1-5, with TRBD1 as a possible D gene (5 bases). Germline values: CDR1 SEHNR, CDR2 FQNEAQ (reference sequence). The CDR3 runs 15 residues. The germline V and J ends were trimmed by 1 base and 3 bases, with 10 bases remaining between them. The CDR3 nucleotides read TGTGCCAGCAGCTTAGTGGGGGGAGTCAATCAGCCCCAGCATTTT. It yields the protein CASSLVGGVNQPQHF. The complete variable domain, with remaining parts taken from reference TRBV7-9 and TRBJ1-5, reads DTGVSQNPRHKITKRGQNVTFRCDPISEHNRLYWYRQTLGQGPEFLTYFQNEAQLEKSRLLSDRFSAERPKGSFSTLEIQRTEQGDSAMYLCASSLVGGVNQPQHFGDGTRLSIL.

With respect to this clone: Sequence at one end of the junction differs from germline and may be a read error. V is TRBV4-1 and J is TRBJ2-7; D remains unclear. This CDR3 is built from 14 residues. Germline values: CDR1 MGHRA, CDR2 YSYEKL. The CDR3 here is CACSLRKDPYEQYF. CDR3 DNA sequence: TGCGCCTGCAGCCTACGGAAGGACCCCTACGAGCAGTACTTC.

The CDR3 sequence is CAWRTGEKLFF. The DNA for the CDR3 is TGTGCCTGGCGGACCGGTGAAAAACTGTTTTTT. This chain links TRBV30 with TRBJ1-4; D ambiguous. The CDR3 contains 11 residues. Trimming took off 5 bases at V and 7 bases at J, with 8 bases between the two ends. Germline V CDR1 and CDR2: GTSNPN, SVGIG (reference sequence).

The chain joins TRBV29-1 to TRBJ1-1; TRBD1 agrees at 9 bases. The V gene end was trimmed by 6 bases and the J gene end by 2 bases; junction bases not matched to a gene: 4. In germline, CDR1 is SQVTM, CDR2 ANQGSEA. This CDR3 spans 13 amino acids. This chain's CDR3 is CSVVGQGNTEAFF. CDR3 DNA sequence: TGCAGCGTCGTGGGACAGGGAAACACTGAAGCTTTCTTT.

This clone was detected only a few times. CDR3 residues: CASSSLSGPQETQYF. The CDR3 DNA follows: TGTGCCAGCAGCTCACTGTCAGGGCCACAAGAGACCCAGTACTTC. This chain links TRBV7-7 with TRBJ2-5, with D possibly matching TRBD1 (5 bases). Germline V lookup: CDR1 SSHAT, CDR2 FNYEAQ (reference sequence). Between the trimmed V and J ends, which lost 4 bases and 2 bases, there was a span of 14 bases. The CDR3 loop spans 15 amino acids.

This sequence joins TRBV5-1 and TRBJ1-2, with 7 bases lining up with TRBD1. The J segment lost 2 bases and the V segment lost 5 bases, leaving 6 bases of the junction unmatched. CDR3 length equals 14 residues. Germline CDR1 reads SGHRS; CDR2 reads YFSETQ. The CDR3 DNA reads as TGCGCCAGCAGTACAGGGGCAGCGAACTATGGCTACACCTTC. This translates into CASSTGAANYGYTF.

This clone was found a few times. The genes are TRBV30 and TRBJ2-1; the match to TRBD2 covers 11 bases. The trim removed 4 bases at V and 9 bases at J, leaving 8 bases unmatched. Germline CDR1 is GTSNPN and CDR2 is SVGIG (reference sequence). The CDR3 runs to 14 residues. CDR3 amino acids: CAWNRASGGLEQFF. The CDR3 coding sequence is TGTGCCTGGAATAGGGCTAGCGGGGGGCTTGAGCAGTTCTTC.

The table lists this clone with a few counts. The chain is built from TRBV11-3 and TRBJ2-3, with TRBD1 as a possible D gene (6 bases). V was pared by 1 base and J by 3 bases, with 8 bases between. This CDR3 has 14 residues. CDR1 is SGHNT and CDR2 is YENEEA in the germline V gene. CDR3 DNA sequence: TGTGCCAGCAGCTTAGCAGGGGCAACAGATACGCAGTATTTT. Translating gives CASSLAGATDTQYF.

This rearrangement joins TRBV9 to TRBJ2-2; 7 positions match TRBD2. Germline V gene sequence: CDR1 SGDLS, CDR2 YYNGEE. The V gene end was trimmed by 5 bases and the J gene end by 1 base; junction bases not matched to a gene: 5. CDR3 length equals 15 residues. CDR3 nucleotide sequence: TGTGCCAGCAGGCTAAGCGGGGAGAACACCGGGGAGCTGTTTTTT. Amino acids: CASRLSGENTGELFF.

This clone was counted between two and nine times. The chain employs TRBV2 and TRBJ1-1; D unresolved. V was cut by 2 bases and J by 1 base, with 2 bases left in between. Looked up from germline, CDR1 is SNHLY and CDR2 is FYNNEI. The CDR3 sequence is 12 residues long. In nucleotides, the CDR3 is TGTGCCAGCAGTGAATGGAACACTGAAGCTTTCTTT. Translated, it gives CASSEWNTEAFF.

The CDR3 coding sequence is TGTGCCAGCAGTCCTGGACGAGCTGAAGCTTTCTTT. Translation: CASSPGRAEAFF. This chain uses TRBV28 with TRBJ1-1; D unresolved. V lost 5 bases and J lost 6, with 10 bases in between. The CDR3 sequence is 12 residues long. Germline lookup yields CDR1 MDHEN and CDR2 SYDVKM.

This clone showed up just a few times. The chain couples TRBV27 to TRBJ2-7, with D possibly matching TRBD2 (7 bases). The V and J ends lost 6 bases and 7 bases respectively, with 16 bases between them. In germline, CDR1 is MNHEY, CDR2 SMNVEV (reference sequence). The CDR3 is 13 residues long. This chain's CDR3 is CASSSMRGLEQYF. DNA for the CDR3: TGTGCCAGCAGCTCGATGCGGGGGCTTGAGCAGTACTTC.

The rearrangement uses TRBV27 and TRBJ2-1; no firm D call. The V gene lost 8 bases and the J gene lost 0 bases, with 17 bases spanning the gap. CDR1 and CDR2 from the germline V gene are MNHEY and SMNVEV (reference sequence). The CDR3 has 16 residues. The chain's CDR3 is CASSLFGQTSYNEQFF. The CDR3, as DNA: TGTGCCAGCTCCCTTTTCGGGCAGACCTCCTACAATGAGCAGTTCTTC.

This clone was counted a few times. This chain joins TRBV7-2 and TRBJ1-3, with D unclear. V dropped 3 bases and J dropped 4 bases, with 4 bases sitting between them. The germline V gene encodes CDR1 SGHTA and CDR2 FQGNSA. The CDR3 has 12 residues. The CDR3 sequence is CASSFVGNTIYF. The DNA for the CDR3 is TGTGCCAGCAGCTTTGTCGGAAACACCATATATTTT.

The table lists this clone with a few counts. The chain couples TRBV23-1 to TRBJ2-7; 7 nucleotides match TRBD1. TRBV23-1 is an open reading frame, and its role is uncertain. Trimming removed 6 bases from V and 2 bases from J; junction bases left unmatched: 7. The CDR3 has 14 amino acids. CDR3 DNA sequence: TGCGCCAGCAGCCCTCCCGGGACAGCCTACGAGCAGTACTTC. Its translation is CASSPPGTAYEQYF.

The V and J genes are TRBV4-1 and TRBJ2-3; TRBD2 might be the D (5 bases). Deletions cut 3 bases from V and 6 bases from J, with 16 bases between. The CDR3 is 15 residues long. The germline CDR1 and CDR2 sequences are MGHRA and YSYEKL. CDR3 sequence: CASSQPKLGEDTQYF. CDR3 DNA sequence: TGCGCCAGCAGCCAGCCAAAACTAGGTGAGGATACGCAGTATTTT.

The chain uses TRBV4-1 and TRBJ2-1; TRBD2 aligns across 7 bases. From germline, CDR1 is MGHRA and CDR2 YSYEKL. The V and J ends lost 0 bases and 4 bases, in that order; junction bases with no gene match: 9. This CDR3 contains 17 residues. Here the CDR3 DNA reads TGCGCCAGCAGCCAAGATATAGGGACTACCTTATACAATGAGCAGTTCTTC. Translating it yields CASSQDIGTTLYNEQFF.

This clone was seen a handful of times. The chain has TRBV7-9 and TRBJ2-3, with 8 bases that match TRBD1. The V gene's germline CDR1 is SEHNR and CDR2 FQNEAQ (reference sequence). J was trimmed by 1 base and V by 6 bases; bases with no gene match: 15. The CDR3 is made up of 18 amino acids. As DNA, the CDR3 is TGTGCCAGCAGTTCCGGGACAGGATCCCATGAAGGCACAGATACGCAGTATTTT. Translation: CASSSGTGSHEGTDTQYF.

This clone was counted a few times. This chain uses TRBV7-2 with TRBJ1-4, with a possible D match to TRBD1 (5 bases). The CDR3 consists of 16 residues. With 4 bases removed from V and 0 bases from J, the gap between germline ends came to 12 bases. Germline CDR1 reads SGHTA; CDR2 reads FQGNSA. The CDR3 sequence is CASSSRGAATNEKLFF. The CDR3 DNA reads TGTGCCAGCAGCTCCAGAGGGGCTGCAACTAATGAAAAACTGTTTTTT.

V is TRBV5-4 and J is TRBJ1-5; TRBD1 matches 9 bases. Germline CDR1 and CDR2: SGHNT and YYREEE (reference sequence). The CDR3 length is 19 residues. Unmatched junction bases numbered 15, after V lost 2 bases and J lost 3 bases. The CDR3 reads CASSFNPGTGLGANQPQHF. CDR3 nucleotides: TGTGCCAGCAGCTTCAATCCCGGGACAGGGTTGGGGGCCAATCAGCCCCAGCATTTT.